This T cell receptor (beta chain) was documented in a study of cytomegalovirus exposure and HLA in healthy donors. Study-level findings and limits: In an earlier analysis, productive rearrangement rates for most beta V segments clustered near 87% or 30%.

As for the donors, each was a healthy bone marrow donor. PCR used 60 Vbeta primers and 13 Jbeta primers. Method: immunoSEQ multiplex PCR; TCRdb's copy keeps in-frame clones and lacks some. The sample carries some 200,000 clones, 82% recorded once. There are a few counts of this clone. Antigen specificity is unknown. Germline V gene sequence: CDR1 MNHEY, CDR2 SMNVEV (reference sequence). The CDR3 runs 17 residues. Losses at the gene ends were 2 bases for V and 2 bases for J; bases not matched to a gene: 10. This rearrangement joins TRBV27 to TRBJ2-7, with 9 bases fitting TRBD1. The sequence was collected from a woman in her forties or fifties in good health and CMV-seropositive. The sequenced sample consisted of PBMCs. DNA for the CDR3: TGTGCCAGCAGTTTAACCGGACAGGGGTTGGGGACCTACGAGCAGTACTTC. Its translation is CASSLTGQGLGTYEQYF.